The clone carrying this T cell receptor (beta chain) was counted only a few times. TCRdb reprocessed the 5' RACE reads via MiXCR and lists one record per CDR3 protein. The sample has roughly 130,000 distinct CDR3 sequences, over 15% seen once. There are 15 residues in the CDR3. CDR1 and CDR2 (germline): LNHNV, YYDKDF (reference sequence). The ends lost 5 bases at V and 8 bases at J; junction bases unmatched: 11. The sample comes from a study of T-cell memory formation after mild COVID-19. Source material: PBMCs or a T cell subset sorted from them (not recorded which). J is TRBJ2-1 and V is TRBV15; 8 nucleotides match TRBD2. This receptor was obtained from a man aged 18 to 30 who had mild COVID-19 (a few samples of this study predate the infection). Cell type and time point are not known. The CDR3 region is CATSVRAGGVDEQFF. DNA for the CDR3: TGTGCCACCAGCGTGCGGGCGGGGGGTGTCGATGAGCAGTTCTTC.